This entry lists 31 T cell receptor beta chains sequenced from one sample in a study of blood T cell repertoires in COVID-19. The repertoire was sequenced with immunoSEQ multiplex PCR; TCRdb's copy has only in-frame clones and lacks some. This sample has about 200,000 clones, with approximately 94% found just once. Sequenced material: peripheral blood. The receptors come from a man between 25 and 39 years old with COVID-19, enrolled during active disease.

The chain has TRBV28 and TRBJ2-7; TRBD2 might be the D (6 bases). The CDR3 loop spans 12 amino acids. Germline V gene sequence: CDR1 MDHEN, CDR2 SYDVKM. V was shortened by 1 base and J by 6 bases, with 7 bases between the two germline ends. The chain's CDR3 is CASSLLGGEQYF. CDR3 in DNA: TGTGCCAGCAGTTTATTGGGAGGCGAGCAGTACTTC.

The chain combines TRBV28 with TRBJ1-1; tentatively, D is TRBD1 (5 bases). Germline V lookup: CDR1 MDHEN, CDR2 SYDVKM. The CDR3 sequence is 20 residues long. V dropped 2 bases and J dropped 0 bases, with 25 bases sitting between them. The CDR3 sequence: CASSLNGHSASSFMNTEAFF. CDR3 sequence (DNA): TGTGCCAGCAGTTTAAATGGACATTCGGCTTCTTCATTCATGAACACTGAAGCTTTCTTT.

This sequence joins TRBV6-1 and TRBJ2-5, with 8 bases fitting TRBD2. V was pared by 0 bases and J by 2 bases, with 2 bases of the junction left unmatched. Germline V gene sequence: CDR1 MNHNS, CDR2 SASEGT. The CDR3 totals 15 residues. The CDR3 loop reads CASSEAGGGQETQYF. DNA for the CDR3: TGTGCCAGCAGTGAAGCTGGCGGGGGGCAAGAGACCCAGTACTTC.

The rearrangement links TRBV5-1 to TRBJ2-3; D is unclear. CDR1 SGHRS and CDR2 YFSETQ come from the germline V gene. The CDR3 has 18 residues. V was clipped by 3 bases and J by 0 bases, with 20 bases between them. CDR3 protein: CASSSNRRLNTSTDTQYF. In nucleotides, the CDR3 is TGCGCCAGCAGCTCAAACCGCCGACTCAACACTAGCACAGATACGCAGTATTTT.

This clone was seen only once. This sequence joins TRBV15 and TRBJ2-5; TRBD2 is a possible D gene (6 bases). V dropped 0 bases and J dropped 2 bases, with 7 bases sitting between them. The CDR3 is 14 amino acids. Looked up from germline, CDR1 is LNHNV and CDR2 is YYDKDF (reference sequence). The CDR3 is CATSRDGTQETQYF. CDR3 nucleotide sequence: TGTGCCACCAGCAGAGATGGGACTCAAGAGACCCAGTACTTC.

V gene TRBV6-4 combines with J gene TRBJ2-3; 9 bases are shared with TRBD1. Germline V lookup: CDR1 MRHNA, CDR2 SNTAGT. The ends lost 5 bases at V and 3 bases at J; junction bases unmatched: 3. The CDR3 loop spans 14 amino acids. The CDR3 is CASSRDRATDTQYF. CDR3 nucleotides: TGTGCCAGCAGTCGGGACAGGGCGACAGATACGCAGTATTTT.

V gene TRBV3-1 (or the pseudogene TRBV3-2) combines with J gene TRBJ1-1; TRBD1 is a possible D gene (6 bases). CDR1 LGHDT and CDR2 YNNKEL come from the germline V gene (reference sequence). V shed 4 bases and J shed 4 bases, with 13 bases lying between them. The CDR3 consists of 14 residues. CDR3 DNA: TGTGCCAGCAGCCCGTTGACAGGATCCACTGAAGCTTTCTTT. Protein product: CASSPLTGSTEAFF.

This rearrangement joins TRBV11-2 to TRBJ2-5; the D gene is possibly TRBD1 (6 bases). Germline V gene lookup returns CDR1 SGHAT and CDR2 FQNNGV. V was cut by 5 bases and J by 1 base, with 14 bases left in between. The CDR3 length is 15 residues. This CDR3 is CASSPPRDTQETQYF. CDR3 nucleotides: TGTGCCAGCAGCCCGCCGAGGGACACCCAAGAGACCCAGTACTTC.

This chain uses TRBV20-1 with TRBJ2-2; a weak D match, TRBD1 (5 bases). The V end was cut by 3 bases, the J end by 2 bases, with 10 bases between. The germline V gene has CDR1 DFQATT and CDR2 SNEGSKA (reference sequence). This CDR3 contains 14 residues. CDR3 DNA: TGCAGTGCTAGTTCCACAGGAAACACCGGGGAGCTGTTTTTT. This translates into CSASSTGNTGELFF.

This clone occurred once. The chain is built from TRBV2 and TRBJ1-4; D is perhaps TRBD1 (6 bases). Trimming took 8 bases from V and 2 from J, leaving 15 bases between them. Per germline, CDR1 SNHLY and CDR2 FYNNEI. The CDR3 is made up of 15 amino acids. In DNA, the CDR3 is TGTGCCAGCGAGGCGGGGGGCGCGACTAATGAAAAACTGTTTTTT. Translated: CASEAGGATNEKLFF.

V gene TRBV10-2 combines with J gene TRBJ1-1, with D possibly TRBD1 on 5 matching bases. The CDR3 extends over 12 amino acids. The germline V and J ends were trimmed by 4 bases and 10 bases, with 13 bases remaining between them. CDR1 is WSHSY and CDR2 is SAAADI in the germline V gene. The CDR3 DNA reads TGCGCCAGCAGTGTCAAGGGGTTGGTAGCTTTCTTT. This sequence encodes CASSVKGLVAFF.

This chain links TRBV5-4 with TRBJ1-6, with D uncertain. The V gene's germline CDR1 is SGHNT and CDR2 YYREEE (reference sequence). The CDR3 consists of 15 residues. The ends were cut back, 3 bases at V and 5 bases at J, with 12 bases in the middle. The CDR3 region is CASSSTRPDNSPLHF. Here the CDR3 DNA reads TGTGCCAGCAGCTCGACAAGGCCTGATAATTCACCCCTCCACTTT.

This sequence joins TRBV7-6 and TRBJ1-3; no firm D call. CDR3 length: 17 amino acids. Trimming cost V 1 base and J 0 bases, with 13 bases left between them. From germline, CDR1 is SGHVS and CDR2 FNYEAQ. The CDR3 spells CASSLVSRTSSGNTIYF. The CDR3 coding sequence is TGTGCCAGCAGCTTAGTTTCTCGGACTAGCTCTGGAAACACCATATATTTT.

This clone came up once. The chain uses TRBV5-1 and TRBJ2-3; 11 bases line up with TRBD2. V trimming: 3 bases; J trimming: 4 bases; junction bases outside the gene matches: 1. This CDR3 has 14 amino acids. The germline V gene has CDR1 SGHRS and CDR2 YFSETQ. The CDR3: CASSSGLAADTQYF. The CDR3 DNA sequence: TGCGCCAGCAGCTCGGGACTAGCGGCAGATACGCAGTATTTT.

This chain links TRBV7-3 with TRBJ1-1; 9 bases match TRBD1. Germline CDR1 is SGHTA and CDR2 is FQGTGA. The trim removed 9 bases at V and 4 bases at J, leaving 9 bases unmatched. The CDR3 has 14 amino acids. Here the CDR3 DNA reads TGTGCCAGTTCCGGGGGACAGGGACGCACTGAAGCTTTCTTT. Translating it yields CASSGGQGRTEAFF.

The V call is TRBV11-2, the J call TRBJ1-5; 7 bases map to TRBD1. Germline-derived CDR1 and CDR2 are SGHAT and FQNNGV. After removal of 4 bases from V and 2 bases from J, the junction contained 8 bases not matched to a gene. The CDR3 totals 16 residues. The CDR3 DNA follows: TGTGCCAGCAGCTCCGCCGGGACAGATGGCAATCAGCCCCAGCATTTT. Translating gives CASSSAGTDGNQPQHF.

This clone was seen only once. The CDR3 nucleotides are TGCGCCAGCAGTGTGACAGGGCGCATTCAGTATGGCTACACCTTC. This sequence encodes CASSVTGRIQYGYTF. The chain uses TRBV10-1 and TRBJ1-2, with 7 bases that match TRBD1. CDR1 is WNHNN and CDR2 is SYGVQD in the germline V gene (reference sequence). V was pared by 4 bases and J by 5 bases, with 10 bases of the junction left unmatched. This CDR3 is 15 amino acids long.

The chain combines TRBV30 with TRBJ1-1; perhaps TRBD1 as D (6 bases). The CDR3 has 13 amino acids. Looked up from germline, CDR1 is GTSNPN and CDR2 is SVGIG (reference sequence). The ends were cut back, 2 bases at V and 1 base at J, with 8 bases in the middle. The CDR3 nucleotides read TGTGCCTGGAGTAGCAGGGGGAACACTGAAGCTTTCTTT. Its translation is CAWSSRGNTEAFF.

CDR3 sequence: CASSVGQGAWNTEAFF. The CDR3 coding sequence is TGTGCCAGCAGTGTCGGACAGGGGGCGTGGAACACTGAAGCTTTCTTT. V and J are TRBV25-1 and TRBJ1-1; 11 bases are a match to TRBD1. The CDR3 has 16 residues. J gave up 1 base and V 4 bases, and 5 bases lay outside the gene matches. Germline V gives CDR1 MGHDK, CDR2 SYGVNS.

The V call is TRBV6-6, the J call TRBJ2-7; 8 positions agree with TRBD2. The CDR3 totals 15 residues. In germline, CDR1 is MNHNY, CDR2 SVGAGI (reference sequence). The junction had 8 bases not matched to a gene; V was cut back by 4 bases and J by 3 bases. The CDR3 region is CASSSPGLGFYEQYF. CDR3 in DNA: TGTGCCAGCAGTTCTCCGGGACTAGGCTTCTACGAGCAGTACTTC.

The V and J genes are TRBV12-3 or TRBV12-4 and TRBJ2-1; 8 nucleotides agree with TRBD1. Losses at the gene ends were 6 bases for V and 8 bases for J; bases not matched to a gene: 6. CDR3 length: 13 residues. The CDR3 sequence: CASSSGQAHEQFF. The DNA for the CDR3 is TGTGCCAGCAGCTCGGGACAGGCCCATGAGCAGTTCTTC.

Here the CDR3 reads CASAPSLGEVTPLHF. DNA for the CDR3: TGTGCTAGTGCCCCGTCCCTAGGGGAGGTGACACCCCTCCACTTT. V is TRBV12-5 and J is TRBJ1-6, with a possible D match to TRBD1 (5 bases). Trimming pared 7 bases from V and 11 bases from J, leaving 21 bases between. Per germline, CDR1 LGHNT and CDR2 FRNRAP. The CDR3 sequence is 15 residues long.

This sequence joins TRBV21-1 and TRBJ1-2; the listed D gene, TRBD1, was not tested against the DNA. TRBV21-1 is an annotated pseudogene. The CDR3 totals 14 residues. CDR3 residues: CASCQIPRVYGYTF. The CDR3, as DNA: TGTGCCAGCTGTCAGATCCCCAGGGTCTATGGCTACACCTTC.

The chain employs TRBV5-1 and TRBJ1-6; 8 positions match TRBD1. CDR1 and CDR2 from the germline V gene are SGHRS and YFSETQ. After removal of 4 bases from V and 3 bases from J, the junction contained 9 bases not matched to a gene. The CDR3 length is 17 residues. The CDR3 DNA sequence: TGCGCCAGCAGCCCCAAGGACAGGGTGAACTATAATTCACCCCTCCACTTT. Amino acid sequence: CASSPKDRVNYNSPLHF.

The rearrangement links TRBV19 to TRBJ1-1; D gene unclear. The CDR3 covers 14 residues. Looked up from germline, CDR1 is LNHDA and CDR2 is SQIVND (reference sequence). V lost 5 bases, J lost 4 bases, and 14 bases lay in between. CDR3 residues: CASSPYDGGTEAFF. The CDR3 DNA reads as TGTGCCAGTAGTCCATACGATGGAGGCACTGAAGCTTTCTTT.

This sequence joins TRBV5-4 and TRBJ1-3, with 8 bases identical to TRBD1. This CDR3 spans 15 amino acids. Germline lookup yields CDR1 SGHNT and CDR2 YYREEE (reference sequence). The V gene end was trimmed by 1 base and the J gene end by 3 bases; junction bases not matched to a gene: 3. CDR3 in amino acids: CASSLSGGRGNTIYF. The DNA for the CDR3 is TGTGCCAGCAGCTTGTCAGGGGGCCGTGGAAACACCATATATTTT.

The V gene is TRBV10-2, the J gene TRBJ1-2; TRBD1 matches 10 bases. The J segment lost 8 bases and the V segment lost 6 bases, leaving 12 bases of the junction unmatched. The germline V gene encodes CDR1 WSHSY and CDR2 SAAADI. The CDR3 is 15 residues long. The CDR3 DNA follows: TGCGCCAGCAGCCCGGGACAGGGGACTCTCGAAGGCTACACCTTC. It is translated as CASSPGQGTLEGYTF.

V is TRBV19 and J is TRBJ2-1; 9 bases agree with TRBD2. The germline V gene encodes CDR1 LNHDA and CDR2 SQIVND (reference sequence). The CDR3 spans 15 residues. The V gene end was trimmed by 7 bases and the J gene end by 6 bases; junction bases not matched to a gene: 10. The CDR3 coding sequence is TGTGCCAGTAAGCCCAGCGGGGGGAACCGCAATGAGCAGTTCTTC. Translated: CASKPSGGNRNEQFF.

This chain joins TRBV19 and TRBJ2-7; 11 nucleotides match TRBD1. The CDR3 totals 12 residues. The J segment lost 7 bases and the V segment lost 9 bases, leaving 5 bases of the junction unmatched. CDR1 is LNHDA, CDR2 SQIVND, per germline (reference sequence). The CDR3 bases are TGTGCCAGCGGGACAGGGGGGAATGAGCAGTACTTC. Translated: CASGTGGNEQYF.

The chain joins TRBV10-3 to TRBJ1-1, with TRBD1 matching 8 bases. With V trimmed by 3 bases and J by 11 bases, 8 bases remained unmatched. The CDR3 contains 13 residues. Germline-derived CDR1 and CDR2 are ENHRY and SYGVKD. CDR3 in DNA: TGTGCCATCAGTGAAGGACAGGGAGGATTGGCTTTCTTT. Translation gives CAISEGQGGLAFF.

V and J are TRBV10-3 and TRBJ2-1; D is ambiguous. CDR1 is ENHRY and CDR2 is SYGVKD in the germline V gene. V gave up 8 bases and J gave up 8 bases, with 16 bases separating them. The length of the CDR3 is 13 residues. This CDR3 is CAIYLPDSHEQFF. CDR3 sequence (DNA): TGTGCCATCTATCTTCCTGACTCGCATGAGCAGTTCTTC.